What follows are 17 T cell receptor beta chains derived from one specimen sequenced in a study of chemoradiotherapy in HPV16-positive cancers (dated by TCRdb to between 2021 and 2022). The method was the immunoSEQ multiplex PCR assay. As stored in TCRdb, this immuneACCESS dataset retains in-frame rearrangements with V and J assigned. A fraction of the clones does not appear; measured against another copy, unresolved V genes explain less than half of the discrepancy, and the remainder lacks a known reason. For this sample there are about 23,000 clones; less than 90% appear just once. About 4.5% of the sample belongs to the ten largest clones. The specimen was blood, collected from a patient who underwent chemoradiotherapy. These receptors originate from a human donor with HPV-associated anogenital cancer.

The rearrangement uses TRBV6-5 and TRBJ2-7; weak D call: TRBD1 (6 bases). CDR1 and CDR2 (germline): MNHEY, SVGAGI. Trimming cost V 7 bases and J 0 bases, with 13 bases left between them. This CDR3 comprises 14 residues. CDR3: CASTQGLPSYEQYF. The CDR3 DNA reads TGTGCCAGCACCCAGGGGCTGCCCTCCTACGAGCAGTACTTC.

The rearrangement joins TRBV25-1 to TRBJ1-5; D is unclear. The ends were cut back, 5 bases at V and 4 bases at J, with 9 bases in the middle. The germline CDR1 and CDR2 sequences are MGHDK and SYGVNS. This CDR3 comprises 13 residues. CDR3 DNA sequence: TGTGCCAGCAGTCGGGATGGTAATCAGCCCCAGCATTTT. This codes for CASSRDGNQPQHF.

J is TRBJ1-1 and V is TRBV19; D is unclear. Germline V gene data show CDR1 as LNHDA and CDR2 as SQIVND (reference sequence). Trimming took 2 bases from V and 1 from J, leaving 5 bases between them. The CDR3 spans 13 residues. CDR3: CASSIKTNTEAFF. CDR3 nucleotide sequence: TGTGCCAGTAGTATAAAGACGAACACTGAAGCTTTCTTT.

The CDR3 here is CASSLGLAGTYEQYF. DNA of the CDR3: TGTGCCAGCAGCCTGGGACTAGCGGGGACCTACGAGCAGTACTTC. The V and J genes are TRBV7-2 and TRBJ2-7; 13 bases are shared with TRBD2. The CDR3 is made up of 15 amino acids. CDR1 is SGHTA and CDR2 is FQGNSA in the germline V gene. After removal of 5 bases from V and 2 bases from J, the junction contained 3 bases not matched to a gene.

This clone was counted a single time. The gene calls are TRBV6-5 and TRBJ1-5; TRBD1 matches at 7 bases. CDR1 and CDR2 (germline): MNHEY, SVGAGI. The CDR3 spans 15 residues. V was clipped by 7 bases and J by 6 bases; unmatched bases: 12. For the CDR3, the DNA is TGTGCCAGCACCCAATCGCTAGGGGGCGGTCAGCCCCAGCATTTT. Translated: CASTQSLGGGQPQHF.

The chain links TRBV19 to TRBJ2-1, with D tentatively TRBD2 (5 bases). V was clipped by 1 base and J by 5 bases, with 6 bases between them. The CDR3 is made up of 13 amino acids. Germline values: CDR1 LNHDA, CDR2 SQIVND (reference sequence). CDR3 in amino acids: CASSIGLNNEQFF. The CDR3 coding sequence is TGTGCCAGTAGTATAGGACTAAACAATGAGCAGTTCTTC. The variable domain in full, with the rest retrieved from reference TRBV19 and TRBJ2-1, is DGGITQSPKYLFRKEGQNVTLSCEQNLNHDAMYWYRQDPGQGLRLIYYSQIVNDFQKGDIAEGYSVSREKKESFPLTVTSAQKNPTAFYLCASSIGLNNEQFFGPGTRLTVL.

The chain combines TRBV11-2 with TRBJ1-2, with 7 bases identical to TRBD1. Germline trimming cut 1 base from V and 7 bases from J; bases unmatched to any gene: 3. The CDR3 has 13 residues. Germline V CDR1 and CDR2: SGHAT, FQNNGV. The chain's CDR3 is CASSLGDSLGYTF. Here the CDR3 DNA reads TGTGCCAGCAGCTTAGGGGACAGCCTTGGCTACACCTTC.

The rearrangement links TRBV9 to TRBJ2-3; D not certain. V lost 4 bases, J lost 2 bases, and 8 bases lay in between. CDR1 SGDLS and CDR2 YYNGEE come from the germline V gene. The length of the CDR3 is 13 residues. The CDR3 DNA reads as TGTGCCAGCAGCCCCCTAGTCACAGATACGCAGTATTTT. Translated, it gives CASSPLVTDTQYF.

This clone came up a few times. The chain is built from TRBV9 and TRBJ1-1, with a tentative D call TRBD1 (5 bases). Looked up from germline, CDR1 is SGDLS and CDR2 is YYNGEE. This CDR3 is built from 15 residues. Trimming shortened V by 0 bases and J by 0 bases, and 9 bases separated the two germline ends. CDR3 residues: CASSVGDPMNTEAFF. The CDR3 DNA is TGTGCCAGCAGCGTAGGGGACCCCATGAACACTGAAGCTTTCTTT.

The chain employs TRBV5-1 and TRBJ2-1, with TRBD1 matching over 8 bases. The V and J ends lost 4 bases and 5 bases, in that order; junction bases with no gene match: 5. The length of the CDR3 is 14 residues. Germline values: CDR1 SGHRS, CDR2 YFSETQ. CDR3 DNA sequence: TGCGCCAGCAGCGACGGACAGGGCCACAATGAGCAGTTCTTC. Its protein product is CASSDGQGHNEQFF.

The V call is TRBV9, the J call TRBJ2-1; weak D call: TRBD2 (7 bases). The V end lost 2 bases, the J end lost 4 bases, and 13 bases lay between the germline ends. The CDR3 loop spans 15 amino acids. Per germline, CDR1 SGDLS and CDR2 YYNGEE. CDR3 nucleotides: TGTGCCAGCAGCGTTCGAGGGGGGGATTACAATGAGCAGTTCTTC. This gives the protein CASSVRGGDYNEQFF.

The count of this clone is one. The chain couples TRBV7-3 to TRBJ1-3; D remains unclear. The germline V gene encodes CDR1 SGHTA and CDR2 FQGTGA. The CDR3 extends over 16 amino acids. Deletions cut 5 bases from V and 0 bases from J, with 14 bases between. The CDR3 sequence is CASSQMGPSSGNTIYF. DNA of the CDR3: TGTGCCAGCAGCCAAATGGGCCCGAGCTCTGGAAACACCATATATTTT.

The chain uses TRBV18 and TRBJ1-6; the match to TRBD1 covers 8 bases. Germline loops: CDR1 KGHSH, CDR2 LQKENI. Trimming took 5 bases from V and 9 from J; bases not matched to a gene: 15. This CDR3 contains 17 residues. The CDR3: CASSSTYAGGEGSPLHF. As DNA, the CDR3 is TGTGCCAGCTCATCAACCTACGCAGGGGGCGAGGGTTCACCCCTCCACTTT.

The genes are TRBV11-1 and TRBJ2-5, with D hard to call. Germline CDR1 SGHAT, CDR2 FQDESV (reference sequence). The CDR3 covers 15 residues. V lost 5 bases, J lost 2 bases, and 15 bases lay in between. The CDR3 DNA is TGTGCCAGCAGCAGTTGGGCGGAACAACAAGAGACCCAGTACTTC. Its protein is CASSSWAEQQETQYF.

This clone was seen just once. The CDR3 protein is CASSPGPSISYEQYF. CDR3 nucleotides: TGCGCCAGCAGCCCCGGCCCGTCGATATCCTACGAGCAGTACTTC. The J gene is TRBJ2-7, the V gene TRBV5-1, with no clear D. The germline V and J ends were trimmed by 4 bases and 1 base, with 15 bases remaining between them. The CDR3 has 15 residues. Germline V lookup: CDR1 SGHRS, CDR2 YFSETQ.

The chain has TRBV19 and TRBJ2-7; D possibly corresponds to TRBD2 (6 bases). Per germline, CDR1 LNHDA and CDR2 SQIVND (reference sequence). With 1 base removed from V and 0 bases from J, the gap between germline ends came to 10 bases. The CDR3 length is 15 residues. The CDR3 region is CASSIGLASSYEQYF. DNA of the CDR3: TGTGCCAGTAGTATAGGGCTAGCGAGCTCCTACGAGCAGTACTTC.

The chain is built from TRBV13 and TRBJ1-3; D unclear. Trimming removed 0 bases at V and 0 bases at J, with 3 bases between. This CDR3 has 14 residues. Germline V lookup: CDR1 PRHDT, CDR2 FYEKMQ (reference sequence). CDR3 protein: CASSLGVSGNTIYF. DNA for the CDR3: TGTGCCAGCAGCTTAGGTGTCTCTGGAAACACCATATATTTT.